This T cell receptor beta chain is drawn from a study of T cells after yellow fever vaccination. Study results and caveats: Once the booster was given, most primary-vaccination clones reappeared, at approximately 97% for CD4 and roughly 86% for CD8.

The V end was cut by 1 base, the J end by 2 bases, with 8 bases between. There are 14 residues in the CDR3. From germline, CDR1 is SGHVS and CDR2 FNYEAQ. TCRdb re-derived calls from the 5' RACE reads in MiXCR, one entry per CDR3 protein. The sample gives tens of thousands of distinct CDR3 sequences, roughly 6.9% of which show up once; roughly 35% is in the top ten. The sample holds many counts of this clonotype. Its antigen remains unknown. This specimen was CD8+ T cells sorted from PBMCs, taken 5 to 6 days after the first yellow fever vaccination. This rearrangement joins TRBV7-6 to TRBJ2-5; possible D gene TRBD2, 6 bases. This TCR was recovered from a man younger than 35 who received the YFV17D yellow fever vaccine. CDR3 residues: CASSLGAGQETQYF. The CDR3 coding sequence is TGTGCCAGCAGCTTAGGGGCGGGGCAAGAGACCCAGTACTTC.